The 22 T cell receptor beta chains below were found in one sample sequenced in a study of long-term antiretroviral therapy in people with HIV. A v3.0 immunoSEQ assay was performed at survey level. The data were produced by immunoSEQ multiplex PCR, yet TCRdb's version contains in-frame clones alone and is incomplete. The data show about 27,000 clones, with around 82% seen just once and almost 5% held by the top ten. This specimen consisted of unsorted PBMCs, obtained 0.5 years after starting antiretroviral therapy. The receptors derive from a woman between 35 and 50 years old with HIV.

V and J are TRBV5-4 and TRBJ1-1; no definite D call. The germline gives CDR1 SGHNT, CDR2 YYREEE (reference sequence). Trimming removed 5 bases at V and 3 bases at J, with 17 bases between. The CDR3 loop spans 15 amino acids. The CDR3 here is CASRAPGRIDTEAFF. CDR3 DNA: TGTGCCAGCAGGGCCCCCGGACGGATAGACACTGAAGCTTTCTTT. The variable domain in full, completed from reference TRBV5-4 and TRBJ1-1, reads ETGVTQSPTHLIKTRGQQVTLRCSSQSGHNTVSWYQQALGQGPQFIFQYYREEENGRGNFPPRFSGLQFPNYSSELNVNALELDDSALYLCASRAPGRIDTEAFFGQGTRLTVV.

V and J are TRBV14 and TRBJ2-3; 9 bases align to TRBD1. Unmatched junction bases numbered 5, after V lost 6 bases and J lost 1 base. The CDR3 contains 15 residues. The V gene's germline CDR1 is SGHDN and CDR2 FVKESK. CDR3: CASSHRDRGTDTQYF. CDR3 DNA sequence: TGTGCCAGCAGTCACCGGGACAGGGGCACAGATACGCAGTATTTT.

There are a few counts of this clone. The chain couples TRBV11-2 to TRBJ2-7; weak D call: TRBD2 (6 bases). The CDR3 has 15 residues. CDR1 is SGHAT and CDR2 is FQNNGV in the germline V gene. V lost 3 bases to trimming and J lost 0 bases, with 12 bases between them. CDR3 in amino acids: CASSFGGSYSYEQYF. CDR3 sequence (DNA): TGTGCCAGCAGCTTTGGGGGGTCCTACTCCTACGAGCAGTACTTC.

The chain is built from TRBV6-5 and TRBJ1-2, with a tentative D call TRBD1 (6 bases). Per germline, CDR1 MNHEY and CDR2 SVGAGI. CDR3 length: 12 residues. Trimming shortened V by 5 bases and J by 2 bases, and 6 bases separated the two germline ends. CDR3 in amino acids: CASSTGNYGYTF. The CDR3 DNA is TGTGCCAGCAGTACAGGGAACTATGGCTACACCTTC.

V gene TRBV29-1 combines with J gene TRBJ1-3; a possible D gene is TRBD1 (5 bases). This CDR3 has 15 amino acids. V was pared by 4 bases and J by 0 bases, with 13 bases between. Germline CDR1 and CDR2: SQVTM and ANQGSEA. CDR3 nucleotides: TGCAGCGTTGCCGACAGACTCAGCTCTGGAAACACCATATATTTT. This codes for CSVADRLSSGNTIYF.

Here the CDR3 DNA reads TGTGCCAGCAGCCGGGACGCAAGCTCTGGAAACACCATATATTTT. It translates to CASSRDASSGNTIYF. The chain employs TRBV5-8 and TRBJ1-3; D possibly corresponds to TRBD1 (5 bases). CDR1 is SGHTS and CDR2 is YDEGEE in the germline V gene. V lost 4 bases, J lost 0 bases, and 11 bases lay in between. This CDR3 has 15 residues.

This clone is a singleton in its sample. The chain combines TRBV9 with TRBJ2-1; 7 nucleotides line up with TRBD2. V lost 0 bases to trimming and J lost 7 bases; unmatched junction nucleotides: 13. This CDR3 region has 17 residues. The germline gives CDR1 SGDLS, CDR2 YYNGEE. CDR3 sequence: CASSVELPSGASNEQFF. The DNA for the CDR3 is TGTGCCAGCAGCGTAGAATTACCCAGCGGGGCCTCTAATGAGCAGTTCTTC.

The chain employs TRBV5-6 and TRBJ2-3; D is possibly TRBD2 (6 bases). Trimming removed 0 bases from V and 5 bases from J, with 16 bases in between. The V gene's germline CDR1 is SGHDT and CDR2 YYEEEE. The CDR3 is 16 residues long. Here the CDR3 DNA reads TGTGCCAGCAGCTTGGGTCGGTTGGGACTGGTAGATACGCAGTATTTT. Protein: CASSLGRLGLVDTQYF.

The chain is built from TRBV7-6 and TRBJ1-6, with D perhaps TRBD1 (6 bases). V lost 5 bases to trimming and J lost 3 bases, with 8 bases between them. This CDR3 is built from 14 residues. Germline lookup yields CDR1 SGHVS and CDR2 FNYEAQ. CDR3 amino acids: CASSPDSYNSPLHF. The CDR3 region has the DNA TGTGCCAGCAGCCCGGACAGCTATAATTCACCCCTCCACTTT.

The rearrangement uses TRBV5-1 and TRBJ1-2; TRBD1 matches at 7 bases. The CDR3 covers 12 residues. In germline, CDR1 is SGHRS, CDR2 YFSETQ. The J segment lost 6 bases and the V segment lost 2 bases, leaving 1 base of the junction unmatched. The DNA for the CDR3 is TGCGCCAGCAGCTTAGGACAGGATGGCTACACCTTC. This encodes CASSLGQDGYTF. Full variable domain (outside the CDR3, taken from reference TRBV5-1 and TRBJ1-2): KAGVTQTPRYLIKTRGQQVTLSCSPISGHRSVSWYQQTPGQGLQFLFEYFSETQRNKGNFPGRFSGRQFSNSRSEMNVSTLELGDSALYLCASSLGQDGYTFGSGTRLTVV.

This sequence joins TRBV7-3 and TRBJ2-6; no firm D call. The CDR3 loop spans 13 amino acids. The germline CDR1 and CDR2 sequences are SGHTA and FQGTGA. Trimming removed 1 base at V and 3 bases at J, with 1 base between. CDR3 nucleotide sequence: TGTGCCAGCAGCTTAATTGGGGCCAACGTCCTGACTTTC. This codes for CASSLIGANVLTF.

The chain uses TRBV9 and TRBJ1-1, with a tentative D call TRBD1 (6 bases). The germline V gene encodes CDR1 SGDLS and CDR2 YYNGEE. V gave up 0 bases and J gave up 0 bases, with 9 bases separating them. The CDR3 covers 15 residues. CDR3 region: CASSVGGTMNTEAFF. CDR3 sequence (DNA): TGTGCCAGCAGCGTAGGGGGGACAATGAACACTGAAGCTTTCTTT.

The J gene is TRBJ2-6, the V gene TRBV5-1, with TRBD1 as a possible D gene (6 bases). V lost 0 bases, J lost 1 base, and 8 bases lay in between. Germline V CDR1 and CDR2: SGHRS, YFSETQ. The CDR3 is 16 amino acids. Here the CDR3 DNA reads TGCGCCAGCAGCTTGGGGCAGGGGTCTGGGGCCAACGTCCTGACTTTC. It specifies CASSLGQGSGANVLTF.

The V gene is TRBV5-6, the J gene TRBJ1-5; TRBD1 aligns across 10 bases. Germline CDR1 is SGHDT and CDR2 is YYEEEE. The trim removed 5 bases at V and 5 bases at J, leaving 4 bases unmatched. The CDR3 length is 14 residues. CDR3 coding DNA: TGTGCCAGCAGTACCGGGACAGGGGATCAGCCCCAGCATTTT. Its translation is CASSTGTGDQPQHF. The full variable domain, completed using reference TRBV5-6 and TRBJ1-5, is DAGVTQSPTHLIKTRGQQVTLRCSPKSGHDTVSWYQQALGQGPQFIFQYYEEEERQRGNFPDRFSGHQFPNYSSELNVNALLLGDSALYLCASSTGTGDQPQHFGDGTRLSIL.

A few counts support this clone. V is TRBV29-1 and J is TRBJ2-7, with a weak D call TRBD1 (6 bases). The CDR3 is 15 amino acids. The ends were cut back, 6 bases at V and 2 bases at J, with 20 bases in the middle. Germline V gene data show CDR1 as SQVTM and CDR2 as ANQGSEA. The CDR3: CSVLTPGTLTYEQYF. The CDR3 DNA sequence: TGCAGCGTCTTGACACCCGGGACATTGACCTACGAGCAGTACTTC.

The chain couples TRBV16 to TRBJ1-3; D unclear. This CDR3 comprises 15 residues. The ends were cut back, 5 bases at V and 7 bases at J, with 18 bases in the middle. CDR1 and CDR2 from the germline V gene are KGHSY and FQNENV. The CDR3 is CASSAMVAQWNTIYF. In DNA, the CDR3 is TGTGCCAGCAGCGCTATGGTGGCCCAGTGGAACACCATATATTTT.

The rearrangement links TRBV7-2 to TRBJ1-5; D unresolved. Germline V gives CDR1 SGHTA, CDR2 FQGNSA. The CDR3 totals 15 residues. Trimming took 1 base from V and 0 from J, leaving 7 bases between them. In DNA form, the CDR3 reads TGTGCCAGCAGCTTAGTTACAACTAGCAATCAGCCCCAGCATTTT. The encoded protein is CASSLVTTSNQPQHF.

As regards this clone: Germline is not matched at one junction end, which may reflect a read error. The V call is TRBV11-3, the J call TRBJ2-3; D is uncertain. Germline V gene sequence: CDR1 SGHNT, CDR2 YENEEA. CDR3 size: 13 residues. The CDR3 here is CASSLEWTDTQYF. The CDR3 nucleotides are TGTGCCAGCAGCCTAGAGTGGACGGATACGCAGTATTTT.

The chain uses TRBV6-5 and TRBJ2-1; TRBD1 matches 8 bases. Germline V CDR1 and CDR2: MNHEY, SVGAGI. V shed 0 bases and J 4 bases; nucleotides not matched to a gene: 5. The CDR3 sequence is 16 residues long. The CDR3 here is CASSYSRTGTYNEQFF. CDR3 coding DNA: TGTGCCAGCAGTTACTCTAGGACAGGGACATACAATGAGCAGTTCTTC.

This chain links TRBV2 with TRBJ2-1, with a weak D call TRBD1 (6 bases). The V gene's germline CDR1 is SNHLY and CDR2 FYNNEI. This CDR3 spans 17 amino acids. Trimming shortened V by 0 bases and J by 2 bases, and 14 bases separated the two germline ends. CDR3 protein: CASSEAGAAETYNEQFF. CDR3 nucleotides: TGTGCCAGCAGTGAAGCGGGGGCAGCTGAAACCTACAATGAGCAGTTCTTC.

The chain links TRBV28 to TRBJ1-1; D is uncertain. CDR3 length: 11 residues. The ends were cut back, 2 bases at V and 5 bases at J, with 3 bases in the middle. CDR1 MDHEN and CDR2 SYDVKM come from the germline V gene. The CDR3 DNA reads TGTGCCAGCAGTTTAGAGACTGAAGCTTTCTTT. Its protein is CASSLETEAFF.

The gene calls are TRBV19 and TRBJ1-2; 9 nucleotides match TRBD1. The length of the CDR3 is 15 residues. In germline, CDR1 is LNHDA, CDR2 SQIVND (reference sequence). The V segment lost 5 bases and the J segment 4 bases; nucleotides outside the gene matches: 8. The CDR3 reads CASSSSGTGSYGYTF. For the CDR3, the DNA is TGTGCCAGTAGTTCCTCGGGGACAGGGAGCTATGGCTACACCTTC.